This T cell receptor (beta chain) is from a study of T cell responses to AZD1222 COVID-19 vaccine. About this clone itself: Its target is unknown.

Measured with immunoSEQ multiplex PCR; TCRdb has only the in-frame clones, and not every one. Among 130,000 to 150,000 clones listed, about 92% were seen once. V lost 6 bases, J lost 1 base, and 6 bases stayed unmatched. The CDR3 sequence is 15 residues long. Germline V gene sequence: CDR1 SNHLY, CDR2 FYNNEI. General study results and limits: At 160-218 and 743-854, vaccine-associated CD4 TCRs were dominant, and they spanned spike. Spike-specific TCR breadth and depth grew following two AZD1222 doses. In the spike-specific TCR repertoire, nearly half reportedly target unmutated variant regions. Repertoire sampling happened only post peak T cell response.

J is TRBJ1-1 and V is TRBV2; 9 positions match TRBD1. The sample was peripheral blood, taken after recovery from COVID-19. This TCR was sampled from an adult who had recovered from COVID-19. The CDR3 spells CASSSLDRGNTEAFF. The CDR3 region has the DNA TGTGCCAGCAGCTCTTTGGACAGGGGGAACACTGAAGCTTTCTTT.